This T cell receptor (beta chain) was obtained from a study of blood T cell repertoires in COVID-19. Everyone who took part was roughly 18 to 89 years old, and they came from about 23 US areas. This CDR3 region has 16 residues. Between the trimmed V and J ends, which lost 4 bases and 3 bases, there was a span of 19 bases. The germline V gene has CDR1 SGHNT and CDR2 YYREEE (reference sequence). Using immunoSEQ multiplex PCR, the repertoire was profiled, and TCRdb retains in-frame clones only, with some absent. The profile shows about 200,000 clones, around 85% of them singletons. The chain carries TRBV5-4 and TRBJ1-1, with D maybe TRBD1 (5 bases). The sequence came from a woman aged 35 to 49 with acute COVID-19. The source material was PBMCs or T cells enriched from blood (not recorded which). DNA for the CDR3: TGTGCCAGCAGCACTAACCTTTTCACCAGGGACACTGAAGCTTTCTTT. It is translated as CASSTNLFTRDTEAFF.